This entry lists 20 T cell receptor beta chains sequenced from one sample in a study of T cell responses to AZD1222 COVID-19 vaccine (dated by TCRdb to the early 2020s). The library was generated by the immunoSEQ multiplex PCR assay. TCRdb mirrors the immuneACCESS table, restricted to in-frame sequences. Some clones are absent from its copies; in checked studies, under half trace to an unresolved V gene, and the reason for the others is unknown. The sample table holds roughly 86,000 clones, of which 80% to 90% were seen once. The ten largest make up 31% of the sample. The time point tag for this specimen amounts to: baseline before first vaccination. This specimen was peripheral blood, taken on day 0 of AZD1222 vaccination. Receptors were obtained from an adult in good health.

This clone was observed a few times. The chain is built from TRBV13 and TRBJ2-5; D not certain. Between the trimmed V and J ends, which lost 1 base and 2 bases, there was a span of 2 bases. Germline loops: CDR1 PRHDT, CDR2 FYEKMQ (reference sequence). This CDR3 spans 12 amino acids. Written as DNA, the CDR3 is TGTGCCAGCAGCTTAGTGCAAGAGACCCAGTACTTC. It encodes CASSLVQETQYF.

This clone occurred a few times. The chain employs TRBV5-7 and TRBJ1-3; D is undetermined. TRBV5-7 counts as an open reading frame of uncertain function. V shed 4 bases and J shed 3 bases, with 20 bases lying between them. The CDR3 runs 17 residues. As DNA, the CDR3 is TGTGCCAGCAGCCCCGTTTCTTTGAGACCGTGTGGAAACACCATATATTTT. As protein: CASSPVSLRPCGNTIYF.

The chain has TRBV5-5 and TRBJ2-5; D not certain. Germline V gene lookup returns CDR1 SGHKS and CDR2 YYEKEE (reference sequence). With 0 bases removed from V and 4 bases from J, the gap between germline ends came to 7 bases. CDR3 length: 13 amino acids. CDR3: CASSLAWGETQYF. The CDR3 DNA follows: TGTGCCAGCAGCTTGGCCTGGGGAGAGACCCAGTACTTC.

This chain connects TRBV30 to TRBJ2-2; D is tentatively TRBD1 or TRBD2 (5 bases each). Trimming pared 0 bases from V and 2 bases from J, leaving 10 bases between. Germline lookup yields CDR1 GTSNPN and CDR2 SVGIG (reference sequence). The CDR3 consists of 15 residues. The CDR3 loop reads CAWSVRGPNTGELFF. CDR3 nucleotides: TGTGCCTGGAGTGTACGGGGCCCCAACACCGGGGAGCTGTTTTTT.

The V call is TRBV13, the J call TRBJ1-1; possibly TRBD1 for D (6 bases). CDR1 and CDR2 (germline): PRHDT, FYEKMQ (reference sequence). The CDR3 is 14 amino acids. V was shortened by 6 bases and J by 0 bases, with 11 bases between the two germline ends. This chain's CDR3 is CASSFDRLNTEAFF. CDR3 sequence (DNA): TGTGCCAGCAGTTTTGACAGGTTGAACACTGAAGCTTTCTTT. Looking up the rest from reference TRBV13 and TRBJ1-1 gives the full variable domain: AAGVIQSPRHLIKEKRETATLKCYPIPRHDTVYWYQQGPGQDPQFLISFYEKMQSDKGSIPDRFSAQQFSDYHSELNMSSLELGDSALYFCASSFDRLNTEAFFGQGTRLTVV.

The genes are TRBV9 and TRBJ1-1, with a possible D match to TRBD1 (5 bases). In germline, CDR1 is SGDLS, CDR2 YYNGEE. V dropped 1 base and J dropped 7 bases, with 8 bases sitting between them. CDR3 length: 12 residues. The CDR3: CASSVQGGEAFF. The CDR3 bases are TGTGCCAGCAGCGTACAGGGAGGTGAAGCTTTCTTT. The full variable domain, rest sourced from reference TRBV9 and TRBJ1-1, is DSGVTQTPKHLITATGQRVTLRCSPRSGDLSVYWYQQSLDQGLQFLIQYYNGEERAKGNILERFSAQQFPDLHSELNLSSLELGDSALYFCASSVQGGEAFFGQGTRLTVV.

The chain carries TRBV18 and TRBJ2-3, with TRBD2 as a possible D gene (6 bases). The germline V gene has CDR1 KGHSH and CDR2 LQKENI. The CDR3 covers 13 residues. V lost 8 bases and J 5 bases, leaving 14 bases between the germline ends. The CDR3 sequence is CASPLHSGDTQYF. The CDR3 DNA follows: TGTGCCAGCCCACTCCATAGCGGAGATACGCAGTATTTT.

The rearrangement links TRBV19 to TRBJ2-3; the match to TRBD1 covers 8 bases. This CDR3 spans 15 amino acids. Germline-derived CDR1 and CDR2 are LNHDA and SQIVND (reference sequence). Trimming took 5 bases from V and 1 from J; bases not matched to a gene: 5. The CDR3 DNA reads TGTGCCAGTAGTGTCGACAGGGGCCGCACAGATACGCAGTATTTT. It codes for CASSVDRGRTDTQYF.

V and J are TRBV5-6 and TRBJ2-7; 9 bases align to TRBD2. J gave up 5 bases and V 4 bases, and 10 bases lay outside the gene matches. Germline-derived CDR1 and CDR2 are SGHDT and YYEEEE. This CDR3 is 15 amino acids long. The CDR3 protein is CASSLAGTSIDEQYF. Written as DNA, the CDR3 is TGTGCCAGCAGCCTTGCCGGGACTAGCATCGACGAGCAGTACTTC. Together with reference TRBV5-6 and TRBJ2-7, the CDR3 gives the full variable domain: DAGVTQSPTHLIKTRGQQVTLRCSPKSGHDTVSWYQQALGQGPQFIFQYYEEEERQRGNFPDRFSGHQFPNYSSELNVNALLLGDSALYLCASSLAGTSIDEQYFGPGTRLTVT.

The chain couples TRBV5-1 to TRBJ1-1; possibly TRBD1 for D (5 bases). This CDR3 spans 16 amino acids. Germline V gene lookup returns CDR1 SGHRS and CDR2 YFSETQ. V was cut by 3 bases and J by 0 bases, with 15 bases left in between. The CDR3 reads CASSSGRTGVNTEAFF. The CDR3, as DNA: TGCGCCAGCAGCTCGGGACGGACGGGGGTGAACACTGAAGCTTTCTTT.

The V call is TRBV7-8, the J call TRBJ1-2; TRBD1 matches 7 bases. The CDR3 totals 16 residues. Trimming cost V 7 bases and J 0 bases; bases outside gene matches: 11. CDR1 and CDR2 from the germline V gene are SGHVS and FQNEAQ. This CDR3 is CASTRTGDNPNYGYTF. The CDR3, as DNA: TGTGCCAGCACCCGGACAGGTGATAACCCTAACTATGGCTACACCTTC.

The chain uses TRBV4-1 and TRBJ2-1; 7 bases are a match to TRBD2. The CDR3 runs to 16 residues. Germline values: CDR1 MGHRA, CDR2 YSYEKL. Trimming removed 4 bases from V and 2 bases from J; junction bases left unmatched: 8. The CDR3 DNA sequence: TGCGCCAGCAGCCCGGGGAGGGGACCGACCTACAATGAGCAGTTCTTC. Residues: CASSPGRGPTYNEQFF.

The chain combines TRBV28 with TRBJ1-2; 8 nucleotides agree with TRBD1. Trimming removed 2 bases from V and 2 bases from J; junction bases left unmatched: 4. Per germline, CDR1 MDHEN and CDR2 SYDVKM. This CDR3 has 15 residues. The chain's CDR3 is CASSLQGASNYGYTF. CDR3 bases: TGTGCCAGCAGTTTACAGGGGGCGTCGAACTATGGCTACACCTTC.

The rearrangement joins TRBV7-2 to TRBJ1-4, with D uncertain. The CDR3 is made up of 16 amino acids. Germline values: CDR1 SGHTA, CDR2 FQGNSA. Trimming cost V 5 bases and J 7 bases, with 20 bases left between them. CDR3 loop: CASSPLRAGIGEKLFF. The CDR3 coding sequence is TGTGCCAGCAGCCCACTACGGGCGGGGATCGGTGAAAAACTGTTTTTT.

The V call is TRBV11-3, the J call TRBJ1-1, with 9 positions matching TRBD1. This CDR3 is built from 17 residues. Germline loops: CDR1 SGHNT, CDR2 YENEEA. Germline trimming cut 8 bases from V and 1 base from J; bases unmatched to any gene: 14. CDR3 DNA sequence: TGTGCCAGCGGCTCCCATTGGACAGGGGTATGGAACACTGAAGCTTTCTTT. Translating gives CASGSHWTGVWNTEAFF.

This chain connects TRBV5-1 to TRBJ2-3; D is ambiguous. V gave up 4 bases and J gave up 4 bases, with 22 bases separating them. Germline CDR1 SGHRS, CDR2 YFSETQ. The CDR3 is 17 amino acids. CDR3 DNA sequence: TGCGCCAGCAGCGCGTCTGGCAGTCTCACGGGCCCAGATACGCAGTATTTT. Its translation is CASSASGSLTGPDTQYF.

Here the CDR3 reads CATYGGTSGSYEQYF. The DNA for the CDR3 is TGTGCCACCTACGGTGGGACTAGCGGGAGCTACGAGCAGTACTTC. The chain joins TRBV19 to TRBJ2-7; 14 bases agree with TRBD2. Germline assignment: CDR1 LNHDA and CDR2 SQIVND (reference sequence). The CDR3 contains 15 residues. V dropped 10 bases and J dropped 3; count of bases not matched to a gene: 8.

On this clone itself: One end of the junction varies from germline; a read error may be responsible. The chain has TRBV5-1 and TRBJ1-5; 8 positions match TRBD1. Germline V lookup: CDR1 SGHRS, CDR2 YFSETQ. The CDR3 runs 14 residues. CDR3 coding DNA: TGCGCCAGCAGTTTGGGGACAGGACATCAGCCCCAGCATTTT. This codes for CASSLGTGHQPQHF.

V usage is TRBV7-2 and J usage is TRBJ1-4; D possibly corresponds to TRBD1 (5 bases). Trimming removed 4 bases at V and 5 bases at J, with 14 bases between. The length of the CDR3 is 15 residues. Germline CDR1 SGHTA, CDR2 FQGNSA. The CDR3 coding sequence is TGTGCCAGCAGCTGGACGAGGGGCGGGAATGAAAAACTGTTTTTT. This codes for CASSWTRGGNEKLFF.

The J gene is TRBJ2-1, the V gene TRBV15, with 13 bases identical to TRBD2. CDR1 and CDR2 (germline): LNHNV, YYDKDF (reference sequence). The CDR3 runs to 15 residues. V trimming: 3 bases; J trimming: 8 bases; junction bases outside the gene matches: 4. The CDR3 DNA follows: TGTGCCACCAGCAGGATACTAGCGGGGGGGGATGAGCAGTTCTTC. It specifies CATSRILAGGDEQFF. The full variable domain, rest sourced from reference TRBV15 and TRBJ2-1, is DAMVIQNPRYQVTQFGKPVTLSCSQTLNHNVMYWYQQKSSQAPKLLFHYYDKDFNNEADTPDNFQSRRPNTSFCFLDIRSPGLGDTAMYLCATSRILAGGDEQFFGPGTRLTVL.